The 18 T cell receptor beta chains in this list originate from one sample, sequenced in a study of T cell clonotyping in hematopoietic cell transplantation. Measured with immunoSEQ multiplex PCR; TCRdb has only the in-frame clones, and not every one. The table lists over 7,500 clones, about 84% of them singletons. This material consisted of PBMCs, taken at the time of graft-versus-host disease after allogeneic stem cell transplant. The receptors stem from a male patient over 55 who had an allogeneic stem cell transplant from an unrelated donor, so the T cells may come from the graft donor. Some clones in this sample may be carry-over from other donors' samples.

The rearrangement links TRBV29-1 to TRBJ2-7, with D perhaps matching TRBD2 (5 bases). The CDR3 length is 12 residues. The germline V and J ends were trimmed by 0 bases and 4 bases, with 7 bases remaining between them. CDR1 and CDR2 (germline): SQVTM, ANQGSEA. CDR3 in amino acids: CSVEEEGYEQYF. CDR3 sequence (DNA): TGCAGCGTTGAAGAAGAGGGTTACGAGCAGTACTTC.

CDR3 in amino acids: CASSLGQGYGFTGELFF. CDR3 DNA: TGCGCCAGCAGCTTGGGACAGGGTTATGGGTTCACCGGGGAGCTGTTTTTT. V and J are TRBV5-1 and TRBJ2-2; 7 nucleotides align to TRBD1. The CDR3 sequence is 17 residues long. V lost 0 bases and J lost 4; bases outside the gene matches: 9. Germline values: CDR1 SGHRS, CDR2 YFSETQ.

The chain employs TRBV7-2 and TRBJ1-5; no firm D call. The V gene's germline CDR1 is SGHTA and CDR2 FQGNSA. The V end lost 6 bases, the J end lost 1 base, and 13 bases lay between the germline ends. The CDR3 contains 15 residues. The CDR3 DNA sequence: TGTGCCAGCAGTCAGGCAGGCATCAGCAATCAGCCCCAGCATTTT. It is translated as CASSQAGISNQPQHF.

The gene calls are TRBV4-1 and TRBJ2-3; weak D call: TRBD1 (5 bases). Looked up from germline, CDR1 is MGHRA and CDR2 is YSYEKL. V lost 1 base, J lost 0 bases, and 11 bases lay in between. The CDR3 has 16 residues. The CDR3 protein is CASSQVRTTSTDTQYF. CDR3 in DNA: TGCGCCAGCAGCCAAGTGAGGACAACGAGCACAGATACGCAGTATTTT.

The genes are TRBV15 and TRBJ1-1, with D perhaps TRBD1 (5 bases). V was trimmed by 5 bases and J by 5 bases, leaving 15 bases between them. Looked up from germline, CDR1 is LNHNV and CDR2 is YYDKDF (reference sequence). CDR3 length: 14 residues. This chain's CDR3 is CATSGDSEVTEAFF. The CDR3 nucleotides read TGTGCCACCAGCGGTGACAGTGAGGTAACTGAAGCTTTCTTT.

The chain's CDR3 is CASSLNGRGQGDKKLFF. CDR3 nucleotides: TGTGCCAGCAGCCTCAACGGGAGGGGACAGGGAGATAAAAAACTGTTTTTT. This chain joins TRBV7-2 and TRBJ1-4, with 9 bases fitting TRBD1. Unmatched junction bases numbered 16, after V lost 5 bases and J lost 9 bases. Per germline, CDR1 SGHTA and CDR2 FQGNSA. This CDR3 comprises 17 residues.

V and J are TRBV4-1 and TRBJ1-6; D gene uncertain. Germline values: CDR1 MGHRA, CDR2 YSYEKL. The V gene lost 1 base and the J gene lost 4 bases, with 17 bases spanning the gap. The CDR3 spans 18 residues. CDR3 coding DNA: TGCGCCAGCAGCCAAGCTATCCCGGGTCCCTTGTATAATTCACCCCTCCACTTT. Amino acid sequence: CASSQAIPGPLYNSPLHF.

This clone was seen a handful of times. V and J are TRBV4-1 and TRBJ2-1; perhaps TRBD1 as D (6 bases). V was trimmed by 0 bases and J by 8 bases, leaving 20 bases between them. Germline-derived CDR1 and CDR2 are MGHRA and YSYEKL. The CDR3 is made up of 17 amino acids. The CDR3 here is CASSQDRGQVPPYEQFF. CDR3 sequence (DNA): TGCGCCAGCAGCCAAGATAGGGGACAAGTACCCCCTTATGAGCAGTTCTTC.

The chain couples TRBV7-3 to TRBJ2-5; the match to TRBD1 covers 10 bases. Losses at the gene ends were 5 bases for V and 1 base for J; bases not matched to a gene: 4. CDR1 is SGHTA and CDR2 is FQGTGA in the germline V gene. The CDR3 consists of 15 residues. CDR3 protein: CASSRGQGLQETQYF. The CDR3 region has the DNA TGTGCCAGCAGCAGGGGACAGGGGCTCCAAGAGACCCAGTACTTC.

This clone was seen once. The CDR3 here is CASSLMGQGGSPLHF. In DNA form, the CDR3 reads TGTGCCAGCAGTTTAATGGGGCAGGGGGGTTCACCCCTCCACTTT. This chain uses TRBV27 with TRBJ1-6; 7 bases are shared with TRBD1. Germline lookup yields CDR1 MNHEY and CDR2 SMNVEV (reference sequence). V trimming: 2 bases; J trimming: 9 bases; junction bases outside the gene matches: 7. The length of the CDR3 is 15 residues.

V and J are TRBV5-6 and TRBJ1-1; weak D call: TRBD1 (5 bases). Deletions cut 3 bases from V and 3 bases from J, with 12 bases between. Germline loops: CDR1 SGHDT, CDR2 YYEEEE. CDR3 size: 14 residues. CDR3 DNA sequence: TGTGCCAGCAGCTCCCGGGGGAGGTACACTGAAGCTTTCTTT. It specifies CASSSRGRYTEAFF.

Only one count was recorded for this clone. The rearrangement joins TRBV20-1 to TRBJ2-7, with unresolved D. V was pared by 0 bases and J by 3 bases, with 3 bases between. Germline V CDR1 and CDR2: DFQATT, SNEGSKA (reference sequence). The CDR3 length is 11 residues. The CDR3 DNA reads as TGCAGTGCTAGAGACGGCTACGAGCAGTACTTC. This gives the protein CSARDGYEQYF.

This sequence joins TRBV11-1 and TRBJ2-3; D is unclear. Trimming shortened V by 0 bases and J by 1 base, and 5 bases separated the two germline ends. The CDR3 loop spans 14 amino acids. Germline V gives CDR1 SGHAT, CDR2 FQDESV (reference sequence). CDR3 DNA sequence: TGTGCCAGCAGCTTAGCGGGCGGCACAGATACGCAGTATTTT. Encoded protein: CASSLAGGTDTQYF.

V usage is TRBV6-6 and J usage is TRBJ2-7; D call uncertain. Germline-derived CDR1 and CDR2 are MNHNY and SVGAGI (reference sequence). The ends were cut back, 3 bases at V and 1 base at J, with 7 bases in the middle. The CDR3 spans 13 residues. In DNA, the CDR3 is TGTGCCAGCAGTTATATGGAGTCCTACGAGCAGTACTTC. It specifies CASSYMESYEQYF.

This clone was detected only a few times. The chain combines TRBV7-9 with TRBJ1-6, with D tentatively TRBD1 (6 bases). With 6 bases removed from V and 11 bases from J, the gap between germline ends came to 14 bases. Germline V gene data show CDR1 as SEHNR and CDR2 as FQNEAQ (reference sequence). This CDR3 has 13 residues. For the CDR3, the DNA is TGTGCCAGCAGTAAAACAGGGTTTGCACCCCTCCACTTT. This encodes CASSKTGFAPLHF.

As concerns this clone: The junction differs from germline at one of its ends, possibly a read error. The chain recombines TRBV5-1 with TRBJ1-4; 8 nucleotides match TRBD1. This CDR3 contains 15 residues. Germline values: CDR1 SGHRS, CDR2 YFSETQ. The CDR3 loop reads CASSLSQGADEKLFF. As DNA, the CDR3 is TGCGCCAGCAGTTTATCCCAGGGGGCGGATGAGAAACTGTTTTTT.

DNA of the CDR3: TGTGCCAGTAAACCCCAAAGCTCTGGAAACACCATATATTTT. Residues: CASKPQSSGNTIYF. The rearrangement links TRBV19 to TRBJ1-3, with D unresolved. Trimming shortened V by 7 bases and J by 0 bases, and 10 bases separated the two germline ends. CDR3 size: 14 residues. Per the germline V gene, CDR1 is LNHDA and CDR2 is SQIVND (reference sequence).

The rearrangement uses TRBV6-1 and TRBJ1-2; perhaps TRBD1 as D (6 bases). The V gene lost 2 bases and the J gene lost 5 bases, with 18 bases spanning the gap. The length of the CDR3 is 16 residues. Germline V gene data show CDR1 as MNHNS and CDR2 as SASEGT. This CDR3 reads CASSEQGQAAWYGYTF. As DNA, the CDR3 is TGTGCCAGCAGTGAACAGGGGCAGGCCGCTTGGTATGGCTACACCTTC.